A single sample is the source of the 3 T cell receptor beta chains below, sequenced in a study of cytomegalovirus exposure and HLA in healthy donors. PCR was performed using 60 Vbeta and 13 Jbeta primers. The table came from immunoSEQ multiplex PCR; TCRdb's copy has only in-frame clones and leaves some out. The profile shows 150,000 to 200,000 clones, around 68% of them singletons. Sequenced material: PBMCs. The origin of the receptors is a young man in good health and CMV-seropositive.

The genes are TRBV19 and TRBJ2-7, with a weak D call TRBD1 (5 bases). This CDR3 has 14 residues. Trimming shortened V by 5 bases and J by 5 bases, and 16 bases separated the two germline ends. CDR1 is LNHDA and CDR2 is SQIVND in the germline V gene (reference sequence). In DNA form, the CDR3 reads TGTGCCAGTAGTTCTGTCGGCAGGGTGGACGAGCAGTACTTC. This translates into CASSSVGRVDEQYF.

The chain employs TRBV10-3 and TRBJ2-7, with D possibly TRBD1 on 5 matching bases. The V end was cut by 9 bases, the J end by 0 bases, with 15 bases between. Germline V CDR1 and CDR2: ENHRY, SYGVKD. The CDR3 consists of 14 residues. DNA for the CDR3: TGTGCCATTGCGACAGACCTGGGCTCCTACGAGCAGTACTTC. Translation: CAIATDLGSYEQYF.

The genes are TRBV10-1 and TRBJ2-7; D is unresolved. Germline CDR1 reads WNHNN; CDR2 reads SYGVQD (reference sequence). This CDR3 is built from 13 residues. Trimming shortened V by 4 bases and J by 5 bases, and 12 bases separated the two germline ends. The CDR3 is CASSAQSNHEQYF. The CDR3 DNA follows: TGCGCCAGCAGTGCCCAAAGCAACCACGAGCAGTACTTC.